The TCR beta chain described here comes from a study of blood T cell repertoires in COVID-19. The CDR3 has 15 residues. CDR1 and CDR2 (germline): KGHSH, LQKENI. Trimming cost V 3 bases and J 0 bases; bases outside gene matches: 5. Under the authors' procedure: Reference gene primer amplification gave nucleated cell count estimates. Measured with immunoSEQ multiplex PCR; TCRdb has only the in-frame clones, and not every one. That table gives V, J and clone size, and the DNA gave D and trimming. The sample holds under 250,000 clones, approximately 91% seen once. The sample taken for sequencing was peripheral blood. The chain uses TRBV18 and TRBJ2-7, with 7 bases matching TRBD1. The clonotype originates from a man aged 35-49 years with acute or convalescent COVID-19. CDR3: CASSPGQGVSYEQYF. The CDR3 coding sequence is TGTGCCAGCTCACCGGGGCAGGGGGTCTCCTACGAGCAGTACTTC.